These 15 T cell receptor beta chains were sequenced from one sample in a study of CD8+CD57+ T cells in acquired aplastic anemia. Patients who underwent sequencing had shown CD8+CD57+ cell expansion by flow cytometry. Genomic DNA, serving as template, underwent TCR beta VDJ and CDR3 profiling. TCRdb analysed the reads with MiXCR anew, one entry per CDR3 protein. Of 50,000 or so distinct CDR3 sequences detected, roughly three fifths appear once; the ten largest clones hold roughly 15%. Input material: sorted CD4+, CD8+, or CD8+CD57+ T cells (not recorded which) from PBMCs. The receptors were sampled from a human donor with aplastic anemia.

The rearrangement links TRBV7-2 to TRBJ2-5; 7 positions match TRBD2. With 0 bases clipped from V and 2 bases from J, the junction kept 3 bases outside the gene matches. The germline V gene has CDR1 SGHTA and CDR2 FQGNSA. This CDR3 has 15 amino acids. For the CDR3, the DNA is TGTGCCAGCAGCTTAGCGATGGGACTACAAGAGACCCAGTACTTC. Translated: CASSLAMGLQETQYF.

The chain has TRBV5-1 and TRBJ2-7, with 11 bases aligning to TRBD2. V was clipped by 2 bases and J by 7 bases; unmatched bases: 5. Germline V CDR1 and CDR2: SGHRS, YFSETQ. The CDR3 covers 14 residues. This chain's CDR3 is CASSLLAGVEEQYF. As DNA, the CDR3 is TGCGCCAGCAGCTTACTAGCGGGGGTCGAGGAGCAGTACTTC. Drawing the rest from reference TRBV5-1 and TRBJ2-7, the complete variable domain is KAGVTQTPRYLIKTRGQQVTLSCSPISGHRSVSWYQQTPGQGLQFLFEYFSETQRNKGNFPGRFSGRQFSNSRSEMNVSTLELGDSALYLCASSLLAGVEEQYFGPGTRLTVT.

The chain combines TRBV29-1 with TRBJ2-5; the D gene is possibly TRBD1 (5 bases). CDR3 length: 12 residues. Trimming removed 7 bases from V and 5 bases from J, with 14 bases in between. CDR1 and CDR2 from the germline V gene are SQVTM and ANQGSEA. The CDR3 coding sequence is TGCAGCGCCCAGGGCCTCGGGGAGACCCAGTACTTC. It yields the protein CSAQGLGETQYF. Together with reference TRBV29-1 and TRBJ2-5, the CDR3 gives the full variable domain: SAVISQKPSRDICQRGTSLTIQCQVDSQVTMMFWYRQQPGQSLTLIATANQGSEATYESGFVIDKFPISRPNLTFSTLTVSNMSPEDSSIYLCSAQGLGETQYFGPGTRLLVL.

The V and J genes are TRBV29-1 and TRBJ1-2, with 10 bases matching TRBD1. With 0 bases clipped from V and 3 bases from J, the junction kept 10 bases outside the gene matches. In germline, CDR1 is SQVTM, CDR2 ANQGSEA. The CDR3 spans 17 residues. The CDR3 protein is CSVEDPNPGQGYYGYTF. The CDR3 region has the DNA TGCAGCGTTGAAGATCCTAACCCGGGACAGGGGTACTATGGCTACACCTTC.

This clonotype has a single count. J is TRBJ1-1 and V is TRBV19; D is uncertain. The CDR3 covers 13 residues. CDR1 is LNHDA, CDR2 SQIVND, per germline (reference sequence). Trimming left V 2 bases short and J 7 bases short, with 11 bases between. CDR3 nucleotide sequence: TGTGCCAGTAGTATAAATAGGGCGGATGAAGCTTTCTTT. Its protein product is CASSINRADEAFF.

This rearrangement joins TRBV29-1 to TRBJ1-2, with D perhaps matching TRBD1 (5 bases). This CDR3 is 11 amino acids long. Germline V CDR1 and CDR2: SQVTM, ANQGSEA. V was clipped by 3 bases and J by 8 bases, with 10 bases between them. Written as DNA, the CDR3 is TGCAGCGTTGATGGGAGGGGAGGCTACACCTTC. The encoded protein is CSVDGRGGYTF.

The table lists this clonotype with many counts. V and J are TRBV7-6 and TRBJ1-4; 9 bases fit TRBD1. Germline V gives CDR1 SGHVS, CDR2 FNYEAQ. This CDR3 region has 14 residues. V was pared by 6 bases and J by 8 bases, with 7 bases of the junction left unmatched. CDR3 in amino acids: CASSHRGPGEKLFF. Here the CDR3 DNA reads TGTGCCAGCAGTCACAGGGGGCCCGGGGAAAAACTGTTTTTT.

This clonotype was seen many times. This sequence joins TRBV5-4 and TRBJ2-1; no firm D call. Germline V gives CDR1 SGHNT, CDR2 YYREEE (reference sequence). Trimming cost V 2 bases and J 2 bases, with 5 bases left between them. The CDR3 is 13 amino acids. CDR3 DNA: TGTGCCAGCAGCTTCGGTACCTACAATGAGCAGTTCTTC. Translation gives CASSFGTYNEQFF.

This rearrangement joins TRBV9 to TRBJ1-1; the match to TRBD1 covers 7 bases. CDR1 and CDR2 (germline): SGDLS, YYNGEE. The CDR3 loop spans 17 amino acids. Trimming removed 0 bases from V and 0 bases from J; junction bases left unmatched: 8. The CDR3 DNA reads TGTGCCAGCAGCGTAGACCCGCGCGACAGGGTGAACACTGAAGCTTTCTTT. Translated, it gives CASSVDPRDRVNTEAFF. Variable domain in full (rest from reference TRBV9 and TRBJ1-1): DSGVTQTPKHLITATGQRVTLRCSPRSGDLSVYWYQQSLDQGLQFLIQYYNGEERAKGNILERFSAQQFPDLHSELNLSSLELGDSALYFCASSVDPRDRVNTEAFFGQGTRLTVV.

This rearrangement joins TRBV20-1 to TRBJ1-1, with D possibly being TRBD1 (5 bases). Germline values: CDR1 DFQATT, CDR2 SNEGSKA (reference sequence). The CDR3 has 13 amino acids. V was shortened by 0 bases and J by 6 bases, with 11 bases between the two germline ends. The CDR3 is CSAREEGRAEAFF. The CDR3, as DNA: TGCAGTGCTAGAGAAGAGGGGAGGGCTGAAGCTTTCTTT.

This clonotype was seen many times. The CDR3 DNA reads as TGTGCCAGCATAGGAAGCGCCTCTGGGAGCTCCTACAATGAGCAGTTCTTC. Protein: CASIGSASGSSYNEQFF. This rearrangement joins TRBV6-1 to TRBJ2-1, with D perhaps TRBD2 (5 bases). Trimming stripped 7 bases from V and 0 bases from J, with 19 bases between. Germline V gives CDR1 MNHNS, CDR2 SASEGT. This CDR3 spans 17 amino acids.

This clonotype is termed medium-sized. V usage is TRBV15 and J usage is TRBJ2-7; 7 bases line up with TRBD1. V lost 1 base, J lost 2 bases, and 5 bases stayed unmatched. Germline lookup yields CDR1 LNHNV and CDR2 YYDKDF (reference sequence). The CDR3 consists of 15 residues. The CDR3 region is CATSRARGQTYEQYV. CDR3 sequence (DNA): TGTGCCACCAGCAGAGCGAGGGGACAGACCTACGAGCAGTACGTC.

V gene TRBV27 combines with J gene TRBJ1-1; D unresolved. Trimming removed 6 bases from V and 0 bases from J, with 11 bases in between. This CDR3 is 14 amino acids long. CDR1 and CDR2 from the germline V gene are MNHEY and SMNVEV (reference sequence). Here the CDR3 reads CASSPGEVNTEAFF. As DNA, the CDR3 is TGTGCCAGCAGCCCCGGCGAGGTGAACACTGAAGCTTTCTTT.

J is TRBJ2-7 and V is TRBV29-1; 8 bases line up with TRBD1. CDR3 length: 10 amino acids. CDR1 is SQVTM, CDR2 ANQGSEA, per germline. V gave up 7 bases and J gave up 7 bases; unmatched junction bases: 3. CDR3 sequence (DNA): TGCAGCGGGACAGGGTGGGAGCAGTACTTC. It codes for CSGTGWEQYF.

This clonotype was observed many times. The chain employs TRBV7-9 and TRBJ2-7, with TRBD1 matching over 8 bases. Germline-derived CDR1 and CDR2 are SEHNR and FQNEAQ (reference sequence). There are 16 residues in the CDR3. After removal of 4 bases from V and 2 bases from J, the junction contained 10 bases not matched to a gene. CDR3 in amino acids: CASSSTPGGETYEQYF. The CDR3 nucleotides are TGTGCCAGCAGCTCCACTCCAGGGGGCGAAACCTACGAGCAGTACTTC. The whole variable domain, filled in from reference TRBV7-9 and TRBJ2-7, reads DTGVSQNPRHKITKRGQNVTFRCDPISEHNRLYWYRQTLGQGPEFLTYFQNEAQLEKSRLLSDRFSAERPKGSFSTLEIQRTEQGDSAMYLCASSSTPGGETYEQYFGPGTRLTVT.